This T cell receptor (beta chain) is drawn from a study of human T cells and chemical hapten exposure. The time point denotes: patch test 2, 6 weeks after DPC sensitization. The treatment is: therapeutic diphenylcyclopropenone sensitization with weekly scalp DPC. TCRdb processed the RACE reads anew with MiXCR; each CDR3 protein has one entry. The sample includes under 450,000 distinct CDR3 sequences, under 6.5% seen only once; the top ten take about 6%. The receptor's source is a woman aged 18-29 years with alopecia areata. Some clones in this sample may be carry-over from other donors' samples. Here the sequenced sample was whole blood, taken in connection with sensitization to the hapten diphenylcyclopropenone (DPC).

CDR3 bases: TGTGCCAGCAGCTTTGGACAGGAGTATCAGGGGACTGAAGCTTTCTTT. Translation: CASSFGQEYQGTEAFF. The gene calls are TRBV7-2 and TRBJ1-1; 7 bases line up with TRBD1. V dropped 3 bases and J dropped 5; count of bases not matched to a gene: 12. CDR1 and CDR2 from the germline V gene are SGHTA and FQGNSA. CDR3 length equals 16 residues. Supplemented by reference TRBV7-2 and TRBJ1-1, the full variable domain reads GAGVSQSPSNKVTEKGKDVELRCDPISGHTALYWYRQSLGQGLEFLIYFQGNSAPDKSGLPSDRFSAERTGGSVSTLTIQRTQQEDSAVYLCASSFGQEYQGTEAFFGQGTRLTVV.